The table lists the clone carrying this TCR beta chain with a count of one. The antigen is not known. Data came from immunoSEQ multiplex PCR; TCRdb stores just in-frame clones and leaves some out. The sample includes tens of thousands of clones, about 71% seen only once; the top ten take 4%. This specimen belongs to a study of PD-1 blockade in classical Hodgkin lymphoma. The study, taken as a whole, reports: Before treatment, complete responders showed about the same diversity as newly diagnosed patients. Newly diagnosed patients were said to have less baseline TCR diversity than healthy donors did.

Autologous stem cell transplantation was followed by relapse in every patient, and brentuximab vedotin exposure varied. The CDR3 covers 12 residues. Germline CDR1 is GTSNPN and CDR2 is SVGIG (reference sequence). Trimming took 2 bases from V and 3 from J, leaving 7 bases between them. The gene calls are TRBV30 and TRBJ1-1; D remains unclear. Material: peripheral blood mononuclear cells (PBMCs), obtained before the second cycle of nivolumab. The origin of this receptor is a human donor with classical Hodgkin lymphoma. CDR3 region: CAWSFSDTEAFF. The CDR3 DNA reads as TGTGCCTGGAGTTTCAGCGACACTGAAGCTTTCTTT.